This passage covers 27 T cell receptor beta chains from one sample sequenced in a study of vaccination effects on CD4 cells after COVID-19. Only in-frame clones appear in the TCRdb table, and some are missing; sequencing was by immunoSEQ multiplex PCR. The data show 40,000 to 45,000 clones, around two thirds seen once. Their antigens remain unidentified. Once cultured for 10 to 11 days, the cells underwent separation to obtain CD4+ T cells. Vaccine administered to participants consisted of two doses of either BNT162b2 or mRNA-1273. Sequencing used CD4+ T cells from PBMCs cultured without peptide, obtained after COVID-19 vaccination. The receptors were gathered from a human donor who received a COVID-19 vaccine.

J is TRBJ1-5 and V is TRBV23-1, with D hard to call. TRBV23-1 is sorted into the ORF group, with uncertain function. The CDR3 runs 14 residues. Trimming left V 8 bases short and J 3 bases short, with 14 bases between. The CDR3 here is CASGSPGSNQPQHF. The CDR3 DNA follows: TGCGCCAGCGGATCACCCGGTTCCAATCAGCCCCAGCATTTT.

The CDR3 is CASSPLSYNSPLHF. The CDR3 DNA sequence: TGTGCCAGCTCCCCGCTCTCCTATAATTCACCCCTCCACTTT. The J gene is TRBJ1-6, the V gene TRBV27, with D hard to call. CDR1 and CDR2 (germline): MNHEY, SMNVEV (reference sequence). Trimming left V 8 bases short and J 0 bases short, with 8 bases between. This CDR3 is 14 amino acids long.

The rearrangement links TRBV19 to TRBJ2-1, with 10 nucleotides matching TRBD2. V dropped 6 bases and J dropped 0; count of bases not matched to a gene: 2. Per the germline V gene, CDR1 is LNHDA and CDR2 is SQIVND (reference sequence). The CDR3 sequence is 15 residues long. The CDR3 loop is CASRGLAHSYNEQFF. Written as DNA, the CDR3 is TGTGCCAGTAGGGGACTAGCGCACTCCTACAATGAGCAGTTCTTC.

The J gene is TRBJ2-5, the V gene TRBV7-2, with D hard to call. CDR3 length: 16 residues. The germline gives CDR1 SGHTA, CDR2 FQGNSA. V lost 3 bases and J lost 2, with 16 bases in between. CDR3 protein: CASSLASGSAQETQYF. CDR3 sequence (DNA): TGTGCCAGCAGCTTGGCCTCCGGAAGCGCACAAGAGACCCAGTACTTC.

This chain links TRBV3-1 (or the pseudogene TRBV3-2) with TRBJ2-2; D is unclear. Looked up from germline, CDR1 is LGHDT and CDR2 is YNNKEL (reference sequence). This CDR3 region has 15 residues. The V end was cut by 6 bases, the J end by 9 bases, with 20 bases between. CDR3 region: CASSHGEAARRELFF. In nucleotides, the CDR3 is TGTGCCAGCAGTCACGGTGAGGCGGCGAGGCGGGAGCTGTTTTTT.

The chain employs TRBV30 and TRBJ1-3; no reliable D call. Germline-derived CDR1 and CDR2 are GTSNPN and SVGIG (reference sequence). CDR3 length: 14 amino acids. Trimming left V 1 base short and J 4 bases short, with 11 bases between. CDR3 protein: CAWSALTVGNTIYF. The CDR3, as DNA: TGTGCCTGGAGTGCCCTTACAGTAGGAAACACCATATATTTT.

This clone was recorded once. The CDR3: CASSETSGGADTQYF. DNA of the CDR3: TGTGCCAGCAGTGAGACTAGCGGGGGGGCAGATACGCAGTATTTT. V and J are TRBV6-4 and TRBJ2-3; the match to TRBD2 covers 14 bases. This CDR3 is built from 15 residues. Germline CDR1 and CDR2: MRHNA and SNTAGT. V lost 3 bases, J lost 4 bases, and 0 bases stayed unmatched.

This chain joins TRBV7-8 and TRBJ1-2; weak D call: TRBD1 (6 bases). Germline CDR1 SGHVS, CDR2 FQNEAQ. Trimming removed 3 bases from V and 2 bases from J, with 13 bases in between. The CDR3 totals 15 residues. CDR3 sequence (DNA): TGTGCCAGCAGCTTGGGCAGGGGCCTCAACTATGGCTACACCTTC. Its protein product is CASSLGRGLNYGYTF.

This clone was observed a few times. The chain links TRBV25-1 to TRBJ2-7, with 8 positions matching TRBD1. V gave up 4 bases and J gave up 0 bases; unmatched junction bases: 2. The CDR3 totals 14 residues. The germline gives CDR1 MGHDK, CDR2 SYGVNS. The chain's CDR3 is CASSATGGSYEQYF. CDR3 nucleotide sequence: TGTGCCAGCAGTGCTACAGGGGGCTCCTACGAGCAGTACTTC.

The CDR3, as DNA: TGTGCCACCAGTGAGGGGACCCGTGGGACTGAAGCTTTCTTT. Translated: CATSEGTRGTEAFF. V usage is TRBV24-1 and J usage is TRBJ1-1, with a tentative D call TRBD1 (5 bases). The CDR3 consists of 14 residues. Trimming left V 4 bases short and J 5 bases short, with 13 bases between. The germline gives CDR1 KGHDR, CDR2 SFDVKD.

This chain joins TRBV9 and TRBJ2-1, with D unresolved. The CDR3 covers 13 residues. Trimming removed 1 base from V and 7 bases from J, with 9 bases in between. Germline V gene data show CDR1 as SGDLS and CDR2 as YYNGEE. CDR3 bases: TGTGCCAGCAGCGTACCGGGTGTTAATGAGCAGTTCTTC. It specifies CASSVPGVNEQFF.

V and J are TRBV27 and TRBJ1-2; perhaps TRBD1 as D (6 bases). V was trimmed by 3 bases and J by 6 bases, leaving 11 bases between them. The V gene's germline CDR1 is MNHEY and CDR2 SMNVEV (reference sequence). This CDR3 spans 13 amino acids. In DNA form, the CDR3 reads TGTGCCAGCAGTTTGCGCGCAGGGGATGGCTACACCTTC. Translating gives CASSLRAGDGYTF.

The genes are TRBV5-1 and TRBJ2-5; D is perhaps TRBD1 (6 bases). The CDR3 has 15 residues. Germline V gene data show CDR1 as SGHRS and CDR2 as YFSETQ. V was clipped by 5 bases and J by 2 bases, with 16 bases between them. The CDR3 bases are TGCGCCAGCAGGAGAGGGGGACCGACTCAAGAGACCCAGTACTTC. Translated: CASRRGGPTQETQYF.

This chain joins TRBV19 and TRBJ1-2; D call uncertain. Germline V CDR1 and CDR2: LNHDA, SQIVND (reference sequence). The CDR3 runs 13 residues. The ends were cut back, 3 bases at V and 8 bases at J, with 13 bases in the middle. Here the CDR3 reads CASSITTVGGYTF. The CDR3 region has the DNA TGTGCCAGTAGTATTACGACGGTAGGGGGCTACACCTTC.

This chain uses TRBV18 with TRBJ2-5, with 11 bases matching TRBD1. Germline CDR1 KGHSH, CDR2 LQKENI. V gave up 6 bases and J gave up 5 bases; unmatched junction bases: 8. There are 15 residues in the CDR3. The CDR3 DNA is TGTGCCAGCTCGTCCGGACAGGGGGCGCTTGAGACCCAGTACTTC. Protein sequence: CASSSGQGALETQYF. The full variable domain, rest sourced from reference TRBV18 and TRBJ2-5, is NAGVMQNPRHLVRRRGQEARLRCSPMKGHSHVYWYRQLPEEGLKFMVYLQKENIIDESGMPKERFSAEFPKEGPSILRIQQVVRGDSAAYFCASSSGQGALETQYFGPGTRLLVL.

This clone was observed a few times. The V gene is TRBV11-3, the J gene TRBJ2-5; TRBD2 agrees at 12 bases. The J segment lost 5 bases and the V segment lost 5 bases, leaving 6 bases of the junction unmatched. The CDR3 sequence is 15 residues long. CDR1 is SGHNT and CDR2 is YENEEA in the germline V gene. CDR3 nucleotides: TGTGCCAGCAGCCCATCTAGCGGGGGGGGTGAGACCCAGTACTTC. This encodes CASSPSSGGGETQYF.

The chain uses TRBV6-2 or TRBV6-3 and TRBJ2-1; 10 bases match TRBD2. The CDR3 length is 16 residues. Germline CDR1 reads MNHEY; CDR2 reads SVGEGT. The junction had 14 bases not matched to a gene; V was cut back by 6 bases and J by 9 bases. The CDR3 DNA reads TGTGCCAGCAGCCATGGAGCGGGGGGGCGGTTCGTTGAGCAGTTCTTC. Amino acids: CASSHGAGGRFVEQFF.

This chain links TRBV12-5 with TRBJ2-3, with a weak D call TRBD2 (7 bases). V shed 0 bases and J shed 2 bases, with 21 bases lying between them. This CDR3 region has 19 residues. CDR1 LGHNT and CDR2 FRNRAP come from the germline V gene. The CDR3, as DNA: TGTGCTAGTGGTTTGGTACAGAGGGGGGGTTTGGGAAACACAGATACGCAGTATTTT. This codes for CASGLVQRGGLGNTDTQYF.

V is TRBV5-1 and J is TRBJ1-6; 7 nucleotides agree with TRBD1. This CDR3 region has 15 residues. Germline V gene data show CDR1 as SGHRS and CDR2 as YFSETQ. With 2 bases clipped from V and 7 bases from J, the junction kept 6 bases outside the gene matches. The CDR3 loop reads CASSFETGMNSPLHF. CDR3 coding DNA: TGCGCCAGCAGCTTCGAGACAGGGATGAATTCACCCCTCCACTTT.

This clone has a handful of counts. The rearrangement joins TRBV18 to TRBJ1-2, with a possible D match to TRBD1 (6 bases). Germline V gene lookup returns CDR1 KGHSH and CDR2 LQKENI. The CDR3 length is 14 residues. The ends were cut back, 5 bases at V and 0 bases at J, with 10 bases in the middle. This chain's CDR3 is CASSTQGTNYGYTF. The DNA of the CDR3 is TGTGCCAGCTCAACACAGGGAACTAACTATGGCTACACCTTC.

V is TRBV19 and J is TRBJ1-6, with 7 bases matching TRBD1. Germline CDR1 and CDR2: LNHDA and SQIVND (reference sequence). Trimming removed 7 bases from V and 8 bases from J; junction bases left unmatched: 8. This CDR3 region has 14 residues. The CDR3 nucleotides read TGTGCCAGTACCGTGGGACAGATTTATTCACCCCTCCACTTT. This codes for CASTVGQIYSPLHF. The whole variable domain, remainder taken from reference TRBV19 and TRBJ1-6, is DGGITQSPKYLFRKEGQNVTLSCEQNLNHDAMYWYRQDPGQGLRLIYYSQIVNDFQKGDIAEGYSVSREKKESFPLTVTSAQKNPTAFYLCASTVGQIYSPLHFGNGTRLTVT.

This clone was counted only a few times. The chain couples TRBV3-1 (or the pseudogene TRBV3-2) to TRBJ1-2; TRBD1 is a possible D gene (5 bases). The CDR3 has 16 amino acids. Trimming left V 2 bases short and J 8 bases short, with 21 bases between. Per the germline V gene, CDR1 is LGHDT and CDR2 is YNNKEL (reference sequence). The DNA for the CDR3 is TGTGCCAGCAGCCAAACTCCCGAAGGGGTCGGGGAAGGCTACACCTTC. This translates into CASSQTPEGVGEGYTF.

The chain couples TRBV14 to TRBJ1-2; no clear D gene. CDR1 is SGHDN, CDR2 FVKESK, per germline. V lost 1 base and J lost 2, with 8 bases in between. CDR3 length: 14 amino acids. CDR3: CASSQVGVNYGYTF. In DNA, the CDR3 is TGTGCCAGCAGCCAAGTGGGAGTGAACTATGGCTACACCTTC.

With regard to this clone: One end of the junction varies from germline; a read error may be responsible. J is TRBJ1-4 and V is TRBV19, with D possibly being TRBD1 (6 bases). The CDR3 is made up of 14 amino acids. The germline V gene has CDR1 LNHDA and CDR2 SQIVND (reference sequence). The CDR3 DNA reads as TGTGCCAGTAGGATAGACAGGTCGGGCGAAAAACTGTTTTTT. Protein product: CASRIDRSGEKLFF.

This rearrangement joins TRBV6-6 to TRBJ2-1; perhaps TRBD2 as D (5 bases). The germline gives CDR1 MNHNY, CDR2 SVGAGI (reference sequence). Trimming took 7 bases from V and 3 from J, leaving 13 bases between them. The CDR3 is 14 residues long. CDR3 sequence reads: CASTEDSNYNEQFF. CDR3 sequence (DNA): TGTGCCAGCACCGAGGACTCCAACTACAATGAGCAGTTCTTC.

The CDR3 sequence: CASSPGTSPLHF. DNA for the CDR3: TGTGCCAGTAGCCCAGGGACTTCACCCCTCCACTTT. The chain joins TRBV19 to TRBJ1-6, with D perhaps matching TRBD1 (5 bases). The V and J ends lost 6 bases and 9 bases respectively, with 9 bases between them. The CDR3 has 12 amino acids. Germline V gene sequence: CDR1 LNHDA, CDR2 SQIVND (reference sequence).

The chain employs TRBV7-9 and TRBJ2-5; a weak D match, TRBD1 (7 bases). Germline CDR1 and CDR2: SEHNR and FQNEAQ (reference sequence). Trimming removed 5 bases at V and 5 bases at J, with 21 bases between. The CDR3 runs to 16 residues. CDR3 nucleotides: TGTGCCAGCAGCCTCTCGCTGGAGGGGGCGAGGGAGACCCAGTACTTC. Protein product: CASSLSLEGARETQYF. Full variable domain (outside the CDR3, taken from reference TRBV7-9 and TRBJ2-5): DTGVSQNPRHKITKRGQNVTFRCDPISEHNRLYWYRQTLGQGPEFLTYFQNEAQLEKSRLLSDRFSAERPKGSFSTLEIQRTEQGDSAMYLCASSLSLEGARETQYFGPGTRLLVL.